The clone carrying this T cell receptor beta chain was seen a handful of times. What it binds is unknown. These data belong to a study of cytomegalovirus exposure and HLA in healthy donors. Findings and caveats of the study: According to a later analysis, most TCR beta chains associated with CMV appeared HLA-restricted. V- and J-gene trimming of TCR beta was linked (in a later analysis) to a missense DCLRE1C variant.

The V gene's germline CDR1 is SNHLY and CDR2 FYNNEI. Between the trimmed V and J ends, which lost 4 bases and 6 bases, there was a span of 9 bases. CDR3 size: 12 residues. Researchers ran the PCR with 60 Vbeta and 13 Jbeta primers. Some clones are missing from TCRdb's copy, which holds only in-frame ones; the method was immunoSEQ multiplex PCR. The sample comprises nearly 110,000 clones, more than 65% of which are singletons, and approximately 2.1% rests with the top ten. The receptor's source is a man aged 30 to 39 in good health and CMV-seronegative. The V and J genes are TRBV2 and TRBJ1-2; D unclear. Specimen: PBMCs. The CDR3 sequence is CASSVTSDGYTF. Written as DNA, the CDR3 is TGTGCCAGCAGTGTAACTTCGGATGGCTACACCTTC.